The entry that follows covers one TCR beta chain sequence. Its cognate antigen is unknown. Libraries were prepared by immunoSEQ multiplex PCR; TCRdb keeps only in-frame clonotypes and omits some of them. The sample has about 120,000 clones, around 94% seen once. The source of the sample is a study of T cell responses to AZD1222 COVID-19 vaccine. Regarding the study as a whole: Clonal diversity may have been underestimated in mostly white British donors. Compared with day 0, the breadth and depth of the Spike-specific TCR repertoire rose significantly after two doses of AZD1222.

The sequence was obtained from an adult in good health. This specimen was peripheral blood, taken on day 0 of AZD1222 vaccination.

The CDR3 loop reads CTSSPIFEQYF. The CDR3 region has the DNA TGCACCAGCAGCCCTATTTTTGAGCAGTACTTC. The rearrangement uses TRBV1 and TRBJ2-7; the table's D gene call, TRBD2, was not cross checked with the DNA. TRBV1 is a pseudogene. This CDR3 comprises 11 residues.